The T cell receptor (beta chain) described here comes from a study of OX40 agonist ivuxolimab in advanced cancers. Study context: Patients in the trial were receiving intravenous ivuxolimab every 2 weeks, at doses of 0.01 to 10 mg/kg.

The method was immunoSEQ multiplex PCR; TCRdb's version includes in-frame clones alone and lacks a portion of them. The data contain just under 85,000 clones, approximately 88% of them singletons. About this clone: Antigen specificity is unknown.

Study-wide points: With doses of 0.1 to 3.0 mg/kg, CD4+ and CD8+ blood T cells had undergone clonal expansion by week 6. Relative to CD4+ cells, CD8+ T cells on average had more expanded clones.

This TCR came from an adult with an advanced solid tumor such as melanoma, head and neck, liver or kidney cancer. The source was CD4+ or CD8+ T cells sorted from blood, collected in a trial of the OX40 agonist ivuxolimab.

This CDR3 reads CASSSPSGQGALGLDYTF. The CDR3 DNA reads as TGTGCCAGCAGTTCCCCTTCCGGACAGGGGGCGTTGGGGTTGGACTACACCTTC. V is TRBV27 and J is TRBJ1-2, with 11 bases matching TRBD1. Trimming took 4 bases from V and 10 from J; bases not matched to a gene: 20. This CDR3 spans 18 amino acids. Germline-derived CDR1 and CDR2 are MNHEY and SMNVEV (reference sequence).